The T cell receptor beta chain under discussion was sequenced for a study of cytomegalovirus exposure and HLA in healthy donors. PCR used 60 Vbeta primers and 13 Jbeta primers. Using immunoSEQ multiplex PCR, the repertoire was profiled, and TCRdb retains in-frame clones only, with some absent. The table records 200,000 to 250,000 clones, around 70% of them present only once. A word on this clone: The antigen is not known. One base separates it from a far larger clone, so it is likely a read error.

Study outcomes and limitations: Cytomegalovirus-associated TCR beta chains were listed, numbering 164. A later analysis found common viral pathogens apparently linked to several of the most significant clusters.

Germline V gives CDR1 SGHDN, CDR2 FVKESK. CDR3 size: 16 residues. The rearrangement uses TRBV14 and TRBJ2-1, with TRBD1 identical over 9 bases. The sequence derives from a man in his forties or fifties in good health and CMV-seropositive. Specimen: PBMCs. The CDR3 spells CASIQDPGQGDNEQFF. The CDR3 bases are TGTGCCAGCATCCAAGATCCGGGACAGGGCGACAATGAGCAGTTCTTC.